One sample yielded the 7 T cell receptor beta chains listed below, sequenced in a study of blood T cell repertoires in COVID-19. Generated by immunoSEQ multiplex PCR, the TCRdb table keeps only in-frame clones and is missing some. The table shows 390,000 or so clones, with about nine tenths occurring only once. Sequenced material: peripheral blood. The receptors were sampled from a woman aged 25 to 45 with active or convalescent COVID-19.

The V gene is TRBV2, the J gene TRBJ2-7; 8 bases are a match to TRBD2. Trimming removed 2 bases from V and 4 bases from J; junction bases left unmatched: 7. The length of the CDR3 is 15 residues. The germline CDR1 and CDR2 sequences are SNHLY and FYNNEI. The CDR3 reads CASSESGGGWYEQYF. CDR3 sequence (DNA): TGTGCCAGCAGTGAAAGCGGGGGCGGTTGGTACGAGCAGTACTTC. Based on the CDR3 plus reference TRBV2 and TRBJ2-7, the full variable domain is EPEVTQTPSHQVTQMGQEVILRCVPISNHLYFYWYRQILGQKVEFLVSFYNNEISEKSEIFDDQFSVERPDGSNFTLKIRSTKLEDSAMYFCASSESGGGWYEQYFGPGTRLTVT.

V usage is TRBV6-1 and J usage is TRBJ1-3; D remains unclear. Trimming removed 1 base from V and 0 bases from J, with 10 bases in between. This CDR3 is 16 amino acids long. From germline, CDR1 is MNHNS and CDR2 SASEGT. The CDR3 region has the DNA TGTGCCAGCAGTGAAGTACTGCAGGACTCTGGAAACACCATATATTTT. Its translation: CASSEVLQDSGNTIYF.

This CDR3 reads CASSRTGISEAFF. In nucleotides, the CDR3 is TGTGCCAGTAGCCGGACAGGGATATCTGAAGCTTTCTTT. The rearrangement uses TRBV19 and TRBJ1-1; 8 nucleotides match TRBD1. With V trimmed by 6 bases and J by 6 bases, 6 bases remained unmatched. The germline CDR1 and CDR2 sequences are LNHDA and SQIVND (reference sequence). The CDR3 has 13 amino acids. Complete variable domain (other parts from reference TRBV19 and TRBJ1-1): DGGITQSPKYLFRKEGQNVTLSCEQNLNHDAMYWYRQDPGQGLRLIYYSQIVNDFQKGDIAEGYSVSREKKESFPLTVTSAQKNPTAFYLCASSRTGISEAFFGQGTRLTVV.

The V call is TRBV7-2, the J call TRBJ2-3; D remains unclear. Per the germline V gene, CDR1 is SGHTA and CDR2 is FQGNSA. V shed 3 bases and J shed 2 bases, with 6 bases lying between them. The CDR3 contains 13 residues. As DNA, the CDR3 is TGTGCCAGCAGCTTCCTAGTCACAGATACGCAGTATTTT. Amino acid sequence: CASSFLVTDTQYF.

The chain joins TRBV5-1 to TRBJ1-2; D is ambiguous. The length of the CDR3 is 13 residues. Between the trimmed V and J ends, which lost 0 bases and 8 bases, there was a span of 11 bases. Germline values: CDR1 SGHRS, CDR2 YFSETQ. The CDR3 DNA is TGCGCCAGCAGCTTGGATTCCCGAGTCGGCTACACCTTC. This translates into CASSLDSRVGYTF. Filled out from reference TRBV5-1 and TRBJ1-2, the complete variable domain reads KAGVTQTPRYLIKTRGQQVTLSCSPISGHRSVSWYQQTPGQGLQFLFEYFSETQRNKGNFPGRFSGRQFSNSRSEMNVSTLELGDSALYLCASSLDSRVGYTFGSGTRLTVV.

The CDR3 DNA reads TGTGCCAGCAGTGAAGGCCCCCCAGGGGCCCAAAACACCATATATTTT. This encodes CASSEGPPGAQNTIYF. The V gene is TRBV2, the J gene TRBJ1-3, with a weak D call TRBD1 (6 bases). Looked up from germline, CDR1 is SNHLY and CDR2 is FYNNEI. Trimming pared 1 base from V and 6 bases from J, leaving 16 bases between. This CDR3 contains 16 residues.

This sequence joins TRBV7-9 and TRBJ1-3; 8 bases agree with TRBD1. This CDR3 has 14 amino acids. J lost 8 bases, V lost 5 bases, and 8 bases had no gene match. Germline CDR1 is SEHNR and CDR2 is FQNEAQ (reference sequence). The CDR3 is CASSKRQGTDTIYF. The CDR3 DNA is TGTGCCAGCAGCAAAAGACAGGGGACCGACACCATATATTTT.